This is a list of T cell receptor beta chains from one sample in a study of blood T cells in healthy people across ages. TCRdb re-analysed the 5' RACE reads in MiXCR, keeping a single row per CDR3 protein. This sample yields 1,800,000 or so distinct CDR3 sequences, of which more than 35% are seen a single time; approximately 22% belongs to the top ten. The specimen was blood. The receptors were gathered from a human donor in good health. Each CDR3 is given with its conserved first and last residue.

j_gene,v_gene,CDR3aa
.,TRBV5-5,CASSLNPTGVGNEQYF
TRBJ2-5,TRBV6-6,CASRYHREGETQYF
TRBJ1-2,TRBV25-1,CASNLGGDYGYTF
TRBJ2-1,TRBV7-9,CASSLGSDWDEQFF
TRBJ2-3,TRBV11-2,CASSLAGRHVLADTQYF
TRBJ1-5,TRBV7-9,CTSSPDGHSNQPQHF
TRBJ2-7,TRBV10-3,CASQVGQGIYEQYF
TRBJ2-5,TRBV4-3,CASSQDRTVAGGQETQYF
TRBJ1-2,TRBV7-9,CASSFSVGGDGYTF
TRBJ1-1,TRBV10-3,CAIRPFTNTEAFF
TRBJ2-7,TRBV6-2/TRBV6-3,CATTGLSYEQYF
TRBJ2-3,TRBV7-2,CASSLSTGVIDTQYF
TRBJ2-5,TRBV20-1,CSASLGRRIQETQYF
TRBJ1-1,TRBV4-1,CASSHQQGFPEAFF
TRBJ2-3,TRBV12-3/TRBV12-4,CAIARLDTQYF
TRBJ1-2,TRBV12-3/TRBV12-4,CASRRTGSDYGYTF
TRBJ2-3,TRBV29-1,CSVEGLAGASSEQYF
TRBJ2-1,TRBV20-1,CSASGPWDRGLNEQFF
TRBJ2-7,TRBV2,CASSRGGLAGASYEQYF
TRBJ1-1,TRBV7-3,CASSHPLSGPLNTEAFF
TRBJ2-7,TRBV12-3/TRBV12-4,CASSPGGRQYF
TRBJ2-7,TRBV7-9,CASSVERESHYEQYF
TRBJ1-1,TRBV29-1,CSVVGQGFTEAFF
TRBJ2-3,TRBV5-6,CASSFLSDTQYF
TRBJ2-3,TRBV5-5,CASSVNPGQGDTQYF
TRBJ1-1,TRBV27,CASSLYLYTEAFF
TRBJ1-2,TRBV5-6,CASSFLRQRVYGYTF
TRBJ2-5,TRBV29-1,CSVDGLGPPETQYF
TRBJ2-1,TRBV4-1,CASSQDTGTRYNEQFF
TRBJ2-7,TRBV6-5,CASSYSSGTSNEQYF
TRBJ2-3,TRBV29-1,CSERQGATDTQYF
TRBJ1-4,TRBV12-3/TRBV12-4,CASSLTPVGEKLFF
TRBJ2-5,TRBV6-6,CASSYRPGTEIQETQYF
TRBJ1-2,TRBV20-1,CSARGGQGTYGYTF
TRBJ1-3,TRBV7-9,CASSLKTGNTIYF